This T cell receptor (beta chain) appears in the sequencing data of a study of T cells after yellow fever vaccination. In making TCR cDNA, 5'RACE template switching added a universal primer site and UMIs to it. TCRdb recomputed calls from the 5' RACE reads with MiXCR, one row per CDR3 protein. Of around 120,000 distinct CDR3 sequences in the sample, roughly 15% are singletons; the top ten hold roughly 47%. This clonotype has just a few counts. As yet, its antigen is unknown. Germline CDR1 is MGHRA and CDR2 is YSYEKL. This CDR3 contains 15 residues. V lost 1 base and J 4 bases, leaving 13 bases between the germline ends. Notes on the study in general: Some clonotypes, a small share, were shared between CD4 and CD8 compartments. Although the secondary response was weaker, it peaked faster, at day 5 versus 15. Abundant clonotypes (contaminants from the bulk population) could be present in FACS-sorted repertoires.

The V and J genes are TRBV4-1 and TRBJ1-2; D remains ambiguous. This sequence was found in a man aged 18 to 35 who received the YFV17D yellow fever vaccine. Material: CD8+ T cells sorted from PBMCs, obtained 5 days after the yellow fever booster vaccination. CDR3 region: CASSQGRENVYGYTF. CDR3 bases: TGCGCCAGCAGCCAAGGACGGGAAAATGTCTATGGCTACACCTTC.